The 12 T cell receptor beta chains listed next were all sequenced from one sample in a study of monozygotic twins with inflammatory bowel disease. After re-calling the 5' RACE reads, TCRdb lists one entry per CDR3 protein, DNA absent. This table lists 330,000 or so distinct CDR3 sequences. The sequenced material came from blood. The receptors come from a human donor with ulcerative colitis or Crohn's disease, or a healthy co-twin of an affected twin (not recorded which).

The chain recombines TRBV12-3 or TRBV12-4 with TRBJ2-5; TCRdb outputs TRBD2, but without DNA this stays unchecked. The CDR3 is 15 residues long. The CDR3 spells CASSLRASAKETQYF.

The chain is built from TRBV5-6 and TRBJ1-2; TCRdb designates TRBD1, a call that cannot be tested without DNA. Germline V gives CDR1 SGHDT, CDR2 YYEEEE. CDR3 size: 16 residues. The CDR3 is CASSSGTGSGIYGYTF.

The CDR3 is CASSPAVDTGGSLYEQYF. The chain couples TRBV18 to TRBJ2-7; the D call of TRBD1 rests on TCRdb alone, since no DNA is present to check it. CDR3 length: 18 residues. Germline lookup yields CDR1 KGHSH and CDR2 LQKENI.

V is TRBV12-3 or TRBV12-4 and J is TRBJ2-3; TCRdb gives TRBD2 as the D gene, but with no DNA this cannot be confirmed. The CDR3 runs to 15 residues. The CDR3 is CASSTSGASTDTQYF.

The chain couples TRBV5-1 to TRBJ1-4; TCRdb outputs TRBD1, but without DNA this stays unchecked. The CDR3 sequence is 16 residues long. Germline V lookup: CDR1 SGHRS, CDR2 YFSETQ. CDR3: CASSRTGGSTNEKLFF.

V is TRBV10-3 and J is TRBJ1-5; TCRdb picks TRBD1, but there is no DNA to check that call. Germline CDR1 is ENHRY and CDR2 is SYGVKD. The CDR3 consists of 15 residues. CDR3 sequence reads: CAISDGGHSNQPQHF.

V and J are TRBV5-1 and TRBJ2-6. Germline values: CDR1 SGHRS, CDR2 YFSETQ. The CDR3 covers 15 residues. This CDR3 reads CDSSLVGSGANVLTF.

This chain's CDR3 is CASTPTGTGSHEQYF. J is TRBJ2-7 and V is TRBV7-2; TCRdb's assignment of TRBD1 cannot be checked, as there is no DNA. CDR3 length equals 15 residues. CDR1 and CDR2 (germline): SGHTA, FQGNSA.

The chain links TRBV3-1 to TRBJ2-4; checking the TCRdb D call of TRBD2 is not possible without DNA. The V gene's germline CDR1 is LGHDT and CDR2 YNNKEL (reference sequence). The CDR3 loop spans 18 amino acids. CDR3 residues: CASSPPIGGVRAKNIQYF. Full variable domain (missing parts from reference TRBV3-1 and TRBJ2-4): DTAVSQTPKYLVTQMGNDKSIKCEQNLGHDTMYWYKQDSKKFLKIMFSYNNKELIINETVPNRFSPKSPDKAHLNLHINSLELGDSAVYFCASSPPIGGVRAKNIQYFGAGTRLSVL.

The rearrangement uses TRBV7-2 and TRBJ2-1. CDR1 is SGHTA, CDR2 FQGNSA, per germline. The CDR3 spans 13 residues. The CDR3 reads CASSFSSYNEQFF.

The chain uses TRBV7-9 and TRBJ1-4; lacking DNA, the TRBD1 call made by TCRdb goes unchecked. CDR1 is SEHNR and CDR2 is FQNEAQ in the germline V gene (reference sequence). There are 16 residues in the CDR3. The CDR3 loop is CASSDLTDRPNEKLFF.

The CDR3 region is CASSLRGQAVAEAFF. This rearrangement joins TRBV7-9 to TRBJ1-1. Germline CDR1 SEHNR, CDR2 FQNEAQ (reference sequence). The CDR3 is made up of 15 amino acids.